This T cell receptor (beta chain) was captured in a study of blood T cell repertoires in COVID-19. Whole-study context: Material from acute and convalescent COVID-19 was sourced from the United States, Italy and Spain. T cells, B-cell-depleted T cells, or PBMCs supplied cDNA or gDNA.

Trimming took 1 base from V and 5 from J, leaving 11 bases between them. The CDR3 covers 14 residues. Germline V CDR1 and CDR2: SGDLS, YYNGEE. Original handling: Amplification of reference gene primers was used by the study to estimate nucleated cell counts. Using immunoSEQ multiplex PCR, the repertoire was profiled, and TCRdb retains in-frame clones only, with some absent. V, J and clone size are taken as reported in that table, and D and trimming were inferred from the DNA itself. The data contain approximately 150,000 clones, approximately 89% of them singletons. The sequence was obtained from a man aged 55-75 years with active or convalescent COVID-19. V and J are TRBV9 and TRBJ2-3, with D perhaps TRBD2 (6 bases). The sequencing input was peripheral blood. This CDR3 is CASSVLTAGDTQYF. The CDR3 bases are TGTGCCAGCAGCGTATTGACAGCGGGAGATACGCAGTATTTT. Full variable domain (remainder filled in from reference TRBV9 and TRBJ2-3): DSGVTQTPKHLITATGQRVTLRCSPRSGDLSVYWYQQSLDQGLQFLIQYYNGEERAKGNILERFSAQQFPDLHSELNLSSLELGDSALYFCASSVLTAGDTQYFGPGTRLTVL.